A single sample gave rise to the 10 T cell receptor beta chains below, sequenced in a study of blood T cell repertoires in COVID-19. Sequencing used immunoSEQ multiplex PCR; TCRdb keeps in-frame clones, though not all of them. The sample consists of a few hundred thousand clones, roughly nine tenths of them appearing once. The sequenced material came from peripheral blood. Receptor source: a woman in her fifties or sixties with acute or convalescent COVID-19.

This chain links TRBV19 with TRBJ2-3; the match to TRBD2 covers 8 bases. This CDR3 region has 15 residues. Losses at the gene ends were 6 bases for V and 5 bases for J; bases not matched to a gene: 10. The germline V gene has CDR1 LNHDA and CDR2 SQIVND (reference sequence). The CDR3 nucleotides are TGTGCCAGTAGCCCTCGGGAGGGCAGGGGAGATACGCAGTATTTT. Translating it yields CASSPREGRGDTQYF.

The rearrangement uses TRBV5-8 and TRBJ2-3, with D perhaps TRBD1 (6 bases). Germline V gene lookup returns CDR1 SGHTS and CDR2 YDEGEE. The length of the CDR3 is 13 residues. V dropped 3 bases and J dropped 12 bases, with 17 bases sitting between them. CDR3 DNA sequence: TGTGCCAGCAGCTCTACTAGGGGGTCACCTCAGTATTTT. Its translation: CASSSTRGSPQYF. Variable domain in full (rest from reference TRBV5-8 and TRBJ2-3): EAGVTQSPTHLIKTRGQQATLRCSPISGHTSVYWYQQALGLGLQFLLWYDEGEERNRGNFPPRFSGRQFPNYSSELNVNALELEDSALYLCASSSTRGSPQYFGPGTRLTVL.

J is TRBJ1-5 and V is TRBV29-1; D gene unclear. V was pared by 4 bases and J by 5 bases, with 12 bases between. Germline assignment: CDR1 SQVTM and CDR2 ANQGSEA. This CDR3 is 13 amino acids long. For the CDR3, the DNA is TGCAGCGTTGGGTTCGGGGAGGATCAGCCCCAGCATTTT. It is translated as CSVGFGEDQPQHF.

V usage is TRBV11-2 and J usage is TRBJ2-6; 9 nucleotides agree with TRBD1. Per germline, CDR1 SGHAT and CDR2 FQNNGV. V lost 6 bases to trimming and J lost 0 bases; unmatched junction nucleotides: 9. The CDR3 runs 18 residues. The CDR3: CASRPGQGKVSGANVLTF. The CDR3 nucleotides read TGTGCCAGCAGGCCCGGACAGGGGAAGGTCTCTGGGGCCAACGTCCTGACTTTC.

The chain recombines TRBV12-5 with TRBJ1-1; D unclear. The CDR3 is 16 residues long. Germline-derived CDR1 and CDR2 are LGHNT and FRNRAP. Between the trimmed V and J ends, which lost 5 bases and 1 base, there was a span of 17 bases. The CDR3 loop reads CASGRNYRRPNTEAFF. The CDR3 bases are TGTGCTAGTGGTCGAAATTACAGAAGGCCGAACACTGAAGCTTTCTTT.

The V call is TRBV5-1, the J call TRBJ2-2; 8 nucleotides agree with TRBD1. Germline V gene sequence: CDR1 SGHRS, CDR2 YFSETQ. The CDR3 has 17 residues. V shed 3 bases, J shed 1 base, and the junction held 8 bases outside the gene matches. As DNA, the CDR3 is TGCGCCAGCAGCTCCCCCAGGGGGCGCGGGAACACCGGGGAGCTGTTTTTT. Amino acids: CASSSPRGRGNTGELFF. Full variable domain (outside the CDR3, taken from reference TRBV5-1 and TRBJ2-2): KAGVTQTPRYLIKTRGQQVTLSCSPISGHRSVSWYQQTPGQGLQFLFEYFSETQRNKGNFPGRFSGRQFSNSRSEMNVSTLELGDSALYLCASSSPRGRGNTGELFFGEGSRLTVL.

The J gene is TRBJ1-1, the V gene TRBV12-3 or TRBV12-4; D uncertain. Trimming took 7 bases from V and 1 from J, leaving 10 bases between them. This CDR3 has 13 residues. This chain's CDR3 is CASNPIRNTEAFF. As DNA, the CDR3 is TGTGCCAGCAATCCCATCAGGAACACTGAAGCTTTCTTT.

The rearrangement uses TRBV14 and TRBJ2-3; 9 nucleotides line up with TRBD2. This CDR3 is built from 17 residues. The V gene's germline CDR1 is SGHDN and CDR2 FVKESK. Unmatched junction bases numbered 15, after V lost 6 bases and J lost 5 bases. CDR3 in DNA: TGTGCCAGCAGTCCCTTTGGCGGGAGGGCCGTCGAAGATACGCAGTATTTT. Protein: CASSPFGGRAVEDTQYF.

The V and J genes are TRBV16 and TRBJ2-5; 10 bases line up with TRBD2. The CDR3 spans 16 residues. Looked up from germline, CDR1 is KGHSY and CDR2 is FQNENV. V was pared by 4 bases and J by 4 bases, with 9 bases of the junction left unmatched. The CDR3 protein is CASSPPSGGARETQYF. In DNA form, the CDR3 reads TGTGCCAGCAGCCCCCCCAGCGGGGGGGCCCGAGAGACCCAGTACTTC.

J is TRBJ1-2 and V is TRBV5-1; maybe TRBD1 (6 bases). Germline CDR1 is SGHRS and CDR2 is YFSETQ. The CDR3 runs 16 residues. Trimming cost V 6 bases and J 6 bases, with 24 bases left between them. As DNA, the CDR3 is TGCGCCAGCAAACCCGATCCGGGGGGGGGCGCGGATGGCTACACCTTC. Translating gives CASKPDPGGGADGYTF.